This T cell receptor beta chain was recovered during a study of identical twins. Findings of the study overall: Whereas memory repertoires showed no such difference, abundant cord blood beta clonotypes carried fewer insertions. Part of the zero-insertion signal could reflect confounding by invariant MAIT and iNKT cells.

TCRdb recomputed calls from the 5' RACE reads with MiXCR, one row per CDR3 protein. The sample has 350,000 to 450,000 distinct CDR3 sequences, 18% seen once. As for this clonotype: Antigen unknown.

Germline CDR1 is PRHDT and CDR2 is FYEKMQ (reference sequence). The CDR3 sequence is 14 residues long. V shed 4 bases and J 5 bases; nucleotides not matched to a gene: 2. The sequence came from a man aged 50-59 years in good health. The J gene is TRBJ2-1, the V gene TRBV13; 10 positions agree with TRBD2. Material: naive T cells sorted from blood. The CDR3 region has the DNA TGTGCCAGCAGCTCCGGACTAGCGGACAATGAGCAGTTCTTC. Translated, it gives CASSSGLADNEQFF.